The 27 T cell receptor beta chains below come from one sample, sequenced in a study of T cells after yellow fever vaccination. TCRdb passed the 5' RACE reads through MiXCR, listing each CDR3 protein once. Among some 26,000 distinct CDR3 sequences listed, approximately 3.2% were seen once. The source was PBMCs, either bulk or a sorted T-cell subset (CD4+, CD8+, memory, or dextramer-sorted; not recorded which), collected roughly seven weeks after the first yellow fever vaccination. The receptors were sampled from a man younger than 35 who received the YFV17D yellow fever vaccine.

This clonotype was seen at least ten times. The chain has TRBV3-1 and TRBJ1-2; D ambiguous. CDR3 length: 13 residues. Per germline, CDR1 LGHDT and CDR2 YNNKEL (reference sequence). Between the trimmed V and J ends, which lost 1 base and 8 bases, there was a span of 11 bases. In DNA, the CDR3 is TGTGCCAGCAGCCAAGTGACCGCCGGGGGCTACACCTTC. It is translated as CASSQVTAGGYTF.

This clonotype was picked up many times. V usage is TRBV5-1 and J usage is TRBJ1-3, with TRBD1 as a possible D gene (6 bases). The germline V and J ends were trimmed by 2 bases and 4 bases, with 16 bases remaining between them. This CDR3 comprises 16 residues. Germline V lookup: CDR1 SGHRS, CDR2 YFSETQ. As DNA, the CDR3 is TGCGCCAGCAGCTTCCAGGGACAACTACCCGGAAACACCATATATTTT. This translates into CASSFQGQLPGNTIYF.

In its sample, this clonotype was seen many times. The rearrangement joins TRBV7-2 to TRBJ2-5, with 10 positions matching TRBD2. The CDR3 extends over 15 amino acids. The germline V gene encodes CDR1 SGHTA and CDR2 FQGNSA. Trimming removed 2 bases from V and 5 bases from J; junction bases left unmatched: 5. The CDR3 reads CASSLSLAGAETQYF. Here the CDR3 DNA reads TGTGCCAGCAGCTTAAGTCTAGCGGGGGCTGAGACCCAGTACTTC. Combining the CDR3 with reference TRBV7-2 and TRBJ2-5 gives the whole variable domain GAGVSQSPSNKVTEKGKDVELRCDPISGHTALYWYRQSLGQGLEFLIYFQGNSAPDKSGLPSDRFSAERTGGSVSTLTIQRTQQEDSAVYLCASSLSLAGAETQYFGPGTRLLVL.

This clonotype was observed many times. The rearrangement links TRBV20-1 to TRBJ1-3, with D maybe TRBD1 (5 bases). V was clipped by 3 bases and J by 0 bases, with 9 bases between them. The CDR3 has 14 residues. Looked up from germline, CDR1 is DFQATT and CDR2 is SNEGSKA (reference sequence). CDR3: CSASRGPSGNTIYF. The CDR3 DNA sequence: TGCAGTGCTAGCCGGGGCCCCTCTGGAAACACCATATATTTT.

This clonotype was detected ten times or more. The rearrangement uses TRBV7-2 and TRBJ2-2; D call uncertain. Germline CDR1 reads SGHTA; CDR2 reads FQGNSA. This CDR3 comprises 15 residues. The V end lost 2 bases, the J end lost 6 bases, and 13 bases lay between the germline ends. CDR3 sequence reads: CASSLRLGIAGELFF. In DNA, the CDR3 is TGTGCCAGCAGCTTAAGACTCGGTATAGCCGGGGAGCTGTTTTTT.

Many counts were recorded for this clonotype. CDR3 sequence (DNA): TGTGCCAGCAGCTTAGACGCCTCGGGGGACACTGAAGCTTTCTTT. It specifies CASSLDASGDTEAFF. The gene calls are TRBV7-6 and TRBJ1-1, with D possibly being TRBD1 (5 bases). The length of the CDR3 is 15 residues. With 1 base removed from V and 3 bases from J, the gap between germline ends came to 12 bases. Germline V gene data show CDR1 as SGHVS and CDR2 as FNYEAQ.

This clonotype was counted ten times or more. The chain combines TRBV24-1 with TRBJ2-1; 8 nucleotides line up with TRBD1. Germline V gene sequence: CDR1 KGHDR, CDR2 SFDVKD. V trimming: 4 bases; J trimming: 6 bases; junction bases outside the gene matches: 10. This CDR3 spans 16 amino acids. The CDR3 nucleotides read TGTGCCACCAGTGACCCGACAGGGGAGTTCTTCAATGAGCAGTTCTTC. Its protein is CATSDPTGEFFNEQFF.

This clonotype was counted many times. V is TRBV7-2 and J is TRBJ1-2; TRBD1 aligns across 7 bases. V shed 5 bases, J shed 8 bases, and the junction held 8 bases outside the gene matches. The germline V gene has CDR1 SGHTA and CDR2 FQGNSA. CDR3 length: 13 residues. This CDR3 is CASSTYRGGGYTF. Written as DNA, the CDR3 is TGTGCCAGCAGCACCTACAGGGGCGGCGGCTACACCTTC.

Ten or more counts support this clonotype. The rearrangement uses TRBV7-3 and TRBJ2-3; D unclear. The ends were cut back, 5 bases at V and 2 bases at J, with 17 bases in the middle. The CDR3 loop spans 16 amino acids. The V gene's germline CDR1 is SGHTA and CDR2 FQGTGA. The CDR3 reads CASSLPATGTTDTQYF. CDR3 nucleotide sequence: TGTGCCAGCAGCCTCCCCGCCACGGGTACCACAGATACGCAGTATTTT. Full variable domain (rest looked up from reference TRBV7-3 and TRBJ2-3): GAGVSQTPSNKVTEKGKYVELRCDPISGHTALYWYRQSLGQGPEFLIYFQGTGAADDSGLPNDRFFAVRPEGSVSTLKIQRTERGDSAVYLCASSLPATGTTDTQYFGPGTRLTVL.

This clonotype was detected ten times or more. V gene TRBV5-4 combines with J gene TRBJ2-3; D gene ambiguous. Trimming removed 3 bases from V and 2 bases from J, with 7 bases in between. This CDR3 has 13 residues. Germline CDR1 SGHNT, CDR2 YYREEE (reference sequence). The CDR3 here is CASSWNPTDTQYF. CDR3 bases: TGTGCCAGCAGCTGGAACCCCACAGATACGCAGTATTTT.

On this clonotype: A much larger clonotype is one base distant, so this may be a read error. The genes are TRBV2 and TRBJ1-4; no reliable D call. Trimming removed 6 bases at V and 5 bases at J, with 10 bases between. The CDR3 totals 13 residues. Germline loops: CDR1 SNHLY, CDR2 FYNNEI. CDR3 bases: TGTGCCAGCAGCGACCCGGGGAATGAAAAACTGTTTTTT. This encodes CASSDPGNEKLFF.

This clonotype was seen at least ten times. The chain uses TRBV12-3 or TRBV12-4 and TRBJ2-7; possible D gene TRBD1, 5 bases. This CDR3 is built from 11 residues. Trimming left V 10 bases short and J 6 bases short, with 13 bases between. The CDR3: CANPRGREQYF. The CDR3 DNA is TGTGCCAACCCAAGGGGCCGCGAGCAGTACTTC.

This clonotype has a count of ten or more. The chain combines TRBV25-1 with TRBJ1-2, with 9 bases fitting TRBD1. V gave up 4 bases and J gave up 4 bases; unmatched junction bases: 7. CDR3 length: 15 amino acids. CDR1 is MGHDK, CDR2 SYGVNS, per germline. CDR3 region: CASSVTGGAFYGYTF. CDR3 DNA: TGTGCCAGCAGTGTAACAGGGGGCGCTTTCTATGGCTACACCTTC.

Many counts were recorded for this clonotype. V usage is TRBV7-2 and J usage is TRBJ1-5, with D unresolved. CDR3 size: 15 residues. V was shortened by 1 base and J by 2 bases, with 9 bases between the two germline ends. Germline values: CDR1 SGHTA, CDR2 FQGNSA. Written as DNA, the CDR3 is TGTGCCAGCAGCTTAGTGCATGGCGGCAATCAGCCCCAGCATTTT. This sequence encodes CASSLVHGGNQPQHF.

In this sample, this clonotype turned up many times. The J gene is TRBJ1-2, the V gene TRBV2, with D maybe TRBD1 (5 bases). V dropped 5 bases and J dropped 8 bases, with 18 bases sitting between them. CDR3 length equals 14 residues. Germline values: CDR1 SNHLY, CDR2 FYNNEI. DNA for the CDR3: TGTGCCAGCAGTCCGACGGGGGTGGCGGGCGGCTACACCTTC. Translated, it gives CASSPTGVAGGYTF.

This clonotype was counted many times. At one boundary the junction diverges from the germline segment, which might be a read error. The V and J genes are TRBV29-1 and TRBJ2-1; TRBD2 matches at 11 bases. Germline V gene lookup returns CDR1 SQVTM and CDR2 ANQGSEA. CDR3 length: 16 residues. In DNA, the CDR3 is TGCAGCCTTGATAGCGGGGGGGCTGACTCCTACAATGAGCAGTTCTTC. This codes for CSLDSGGADSYNEQFF.

This clonotype was seen ten or more times. V is TRBV5-1 and J is TRBJ2-7; D unresolved. The CDR3 has 15 residues. Between the trimmed V and J ends, which lost 4 bases and 4 bases, there was a span of 18 bases. Germline-derived CDR1 and CDR2 are SGHRS and YFSETQ. The CDR3 sequence: CASSPTGSPLYEQYV. CDR3 coding DNA: TGCGCCAGCAGCCCCACCGGGTCCCCTCTGTACGAGCAGTACGTC.

The sample holds many counts of this clonotype. V is TRBV5-6 and J is TRBJ2-3; unclear D gene. V shed 1 base and J shed 1 base, with 13 bases lying between them. CDR1 SGHDT and CDR2 YYEEEE come from the germline V gene. This CDR3 contains 16 residues. In nucleotides, the CDR3 is TGTGCCAGCAGCTTGCGACTCATGATAGGCACAGATACGCAGTATTTT. Translating it yields CASSLRLMIGTDTQYF. Looking up the rest from reference TRBV5-6 and TRBJ2-3 gives the full variable domain: DAGVTQSPTHLIKTRGQQVTLRCSPKSGHDTVSWYQQALGQGPQFIFQYYEEEERQRGNFPDRFSGHQFPNYSSELNVNALLLGDSALYLCASSLRLMIGTDTQYFGPGTRLTVL.

This clonotype was found many times. The chain joins TRBV7-2 to TRBJ2-2; no clear D. The V gene lost 7 bases and the J gene lost 4 bases, with 16 bases spanning the gap. The CDR3 length is 15 residues. Germline V CDR1 and CDR2: SGHTA, FQGNSA. In nucleotides, the CDR3 is TGTGCCAGCACCCAGTCGAGGCCCCCCACCGGGGAGCTGTTTTTT. This gives the protein CASTQSRPPTGELFF.

This clonotype has at least ten counts. The gene calls are TRBV4-1 and TRBJ2-2, with D perhaps given as TRBD1 or TRBD2 (5 bases each). Trimming cost V 2 bases and J 6 bases, with 22 bases left between them. This CDR3 is 18 amino acids long. Germline CDR1 MGHRA, CDR2 YSYEKL. The CDR3 loop is CASSQHTNSRGGAGELFF. In DNA form, the CDR3 reads TGCGCCAGCAGCCAACATACCAATAGCCGGGGCGGCGCCGGGGAGCTGTTTTTT.

J is TRBJ1-4 and V is TRBV7-2; D is unclear. Trimming shortened V by 5 bases and J by 10 bases, and 23 bases separated the two germline ends. CDR3 length: 16 residues. Germline V CDR1 and CDR2: SGHTA, FQGNSA. CDR3 region: CASSPVLRTEHPKLFF. The DNA for the CDR3 is TGTGCCAGCAGCCCCGTTCTACGGACCGAACACCCAAAACTGTTTTTT.

This clonotype was seen many times. CDR3 sequence (DNA): TGCAGTGCAGCGGGGAGAAGCACAGATACGCAGTATTTT. Protein sequence: CSAAGRSTDTQYF. The rearrangement joins TRBV20-1 to TRBJ2-3, with TRBD2 matching over 7 bases. Trimming at V came to 6 bases and at J to 0 bases, leaving 3 bases not matched to a gene. The CDR3 is 13 residues long. Germline CDR1 and CDR2: DFQATT and SNEGSKA (reference sequence).

This clonotype was found many times. The gene calls are TRBV18 and TRBJ2-3, with 11 bases aligning to TRBD2. Germline V gene sequence: CDR1 KGHSH, CDR2 LQKENI. With V trimmed by 2 bases and J by 5 bases, 6 bases remained unmatched. The CDR3 totals 16 residues. In DNA form, the CDR3 reads TGTGCCAGCTCACCATTAGCGGGGGGGCTCGGAGATACGCAGTATTTT. This sequence encodes CASSPLAGGLGDTQYF. Complete variable domain (other parts from reference TRBV18 and TRBJ2-3): NAGVMQNPRHLVRRRGQEARLRCSPMKGHSHVYWYRQLPEEGLKFMVYLQKENIIDESGMPKERFSAEFPKEGPSILRIQQVVRGDSAAYFCASSPLAGGLGDTQYFGPGTRLTVL.

The chain has TRBV29-1 and TRBJ1-2; maybe TRBD1 (6 bases). V was pared by 2 bases and J by 4 bases, with 14 bases between. This CDR3 spans 14 amino acids. CDR1 SQVTM and CDR2 ANQGSEA come from the germline V gene. CDR3 in DNA: TGCAGCGTTGAATCGGGACTGGGGGCCTATGGCTACACCTTC. Its translation: CSVESGLGAYGYTF.

This clonotype is termed medium-sized. The rearrangement uses TRBV12-3 or TRBV12-4 and TRBJ2-3; no firm D call. This CDR3 has 14 amino acids. Between the trimmed V and J ends, which lost 1 base and 6 bases, there was a span of 11 bases. The CDR3 loop reads CASSLETAWDTQYF. For the CDR3, the DNA is TGTGCCAGCAGTTTAGAAACAGCGTGGGATACGCAGTATTTT.

In this sample, this clonotype turned up many times. The V gene is TRBV7-2, the J gene TRBJ2-3; 8 bases agree with TRBD2. The CDR3 loop spans 16 amino acids. Germline trimming cut 5 bases from V and 1 base from J; bases unmatched to any gene: 8. Per the germline V gene, CDR1 is SGHTA and CDR2 is FQGNSA. CDR3 sequence reads: CASSRGRAGGTDTQYF. The CDR3 DNA is TGTGCCAGCAGCCGAGGGAGAGCGGGGGGCACAGATACGCAGTATTTT.

The sample holds many counts of this clonotype. The chain combines TRBV20-1 with TRBJ2-5; 7 bases are shared with TRBD1. This CDR3 has 15 amino acids. Trimming removed 0 bases from V and 1 base from J; junction bases left unmatched: 5. Germline CDR1 and CDR2: DFQATT and SNEGSKA (reference sequence). In DNA form, the CDR3 reads TGCAGTGCTAGAGACCAAAACAGGGGCCAAGAGACCCAGTACTTC. Its protein product is CSARDQNRGQETQYF.